Listed below are T cell receptor beta chains from one sample, sequenced in a study of T-cell reconstitution after alpha-beta-depleted transplantation in children. TCRdb reprocessed the PCR reads via MiXCR and lists one record per CDR3 protein. The top ten clones hold 4.5% to 7% of a sample with fewer than 550,000 distinct CDR3 sequences, around 9.9% of them seen once. Sequencing used PBMCs from the stem cell graft donor, obtained from the stem cell graft. These receptor sequences come from a human donor who donated a stem cell graft to a child with acute myeloid leukemia. Each CDR3 is given with its conserved first and last residue. A D gene is named only where the DNA matches it firmly. Expanded clones get a size class; other rows say once, few or many, or leave the size out.

cdr3_aa cdr3_nt j_call v_call clone_size d_call
CASSQDAVGAGWLTEAFF TGTGCCAGCAGCCAAGATGCGGTTGGGGCGGGGTGGCTGACAGAAGCTTTCTTT TRBJ1-1 TRBV4-2 few .
CASSLSITETQYF TGTGCCAGCAGCTTGAGTATAACCGAGACCCAGTACTTC TRBJ2-5 TRBV11-1 few .
CASTETYRGRGSPLHF TGTGCCAGCACCGAGACGTACAGGGGCCGAGGATCACCCCTCCACTTT TRBJ1-6 TRBV27 few TRBD1
CSATGLAGVPDTQYF TGCAGTGCTACGGGACTAGCGGGAGTCCCAGATACGCAGTATTTT TRBJ2-3 TRBV20-1 . TRBD2
CASSLIGLARNPYEQYF TGTGCCAGCAGCTTAATCGGGCTAGCGAGAAATCCCTACGAGCAGTACTTC TRBJ2-7 TRBV11-2 few .
CASGPSRGQGINQPQHF TGTGCCAGCGGCCCCTCGAGAGGACAGGGCATTAATCAGCCCCAGCATTTT TRBJ1-5 TRBV12-3/TRBV12-4 . TRBD1
CASSVDGYSGANVLTF TGTGCCAGCAGCGTAGATGGATACTCTGGGGCCAACGTCCTGACTTTC TRBJ2-6 TRBV9 . .
CASSEGPGDTEAFF TGTGCCAGCAGTGAGGGGCCAGGGGACACTGAAGCTTTCTTT TRBJ1-1 TRBV12-3/TRBV12-4 . .
CSARPRTGIYGYTF TGCAGTGCTAGACCCCGGACAGGGATCTATGGCTACACCTTC TRBJ1-2 TRBV20-1 few TRBD1
CASSAAGGARAFF TGTGCCAGCAGCGCCGCGGGGGGGGCGCGTGCTTTCTTT TRBJ1-1 TRBV27 many .
CASSPPGSREVETQYF TGTGCCAGCAGCCCCCCGGGGTCGCGGGAGGTAGAGACCCAGTACTTC TRBJ2-5 TRBV7-2 few TRBD2
CATSDLRSRDHTEAFF TGTGCCACCAGTGATTTGCGGTCGAGGGACCACACTGAAGCTTTCTTT TRBJ1-1 TRBV24-1 few .
CASSQDHGTDTQYF TGCGCCAGCAGCCAAGATCACGGCACAGATACGCAGTATTTT TRBJ2-3 TRBV4-3 few .
CSAREGGAGGPVEQFF TGCAGTGCTAGAGAAGGAGGAGCGGGGGGGCCTGTTGAGCAGTTCTTC TRBJ2-1 TRBV20-1 few TRBD2
CASSLSFGANTEAFF TGTGCCAGCAGCTTGTCCTTTGGGGCGAACACTGAAGCTTTCTTT TRBJ1-1 TRBV11-2 . .
CAISDRLAGAENTGELFF TGTGCCATCAGTGATCGACTAGCGGGGGCCGAGAACACCGGGGAGCTGTTTTTT TRBJ2-2 TRBV10-3 . TRBD2
CSQGGGRGSDTQYF TGCAGCCAAGGAGGAGGGCGCGGGTCAGATACGCAGTATTTT TRBJ2-3 TRBV29-1 many .
CASSQSTERTEAFF TGTGCCAGCAGCCAAAGCACAGAGAGGACTGAAGCTTTCTTT TRBJ1-1 TRBV7-9 . .
CASSGETVGNEQFF TGTGCCAGCAGCGGGGAAACCGTGGGCAATGAGCAGTTCTTC TRBJ2-1 TRBV9 few .
CASSLGHQQGNTIYF TGTGCCAGCAGCCTGGGACACCAGCAGGGAAACACCATATATTTT TRBJ1-3 TRBV7-9 . .
CASRRLAESTDTQYF TGCGCCAGCAGAAGACTAGCGGAGAGCACAGATACGCAGTATTTT TRBJ2-3 TRBV5-1 many TRBD2
CASSFVDNEQFF TGTGCCAGCAGCTTCGTCGACAATGAGCAGTTCTTC TRBJ2-1 TRBV5-6 . .
CASSLGIPIFGYTF TGTGCCAGCAGCTTAGGAATACCTATTTTTGGCTACACCTTC TRBJ1-2 TRBV7-2 . .
CASSPLRVYANTEAFF TGTGCCAGCAGCCCACTCAGGGTGTATGCGAACACTGAAGCTTTCTTT TRBJ1-1 TRBV7-9 . .
CSATQGNTIYF TGCAGTGCTACACAGGGAAACACCATATATTTT TRBJ1-3 TRBV20-1 few .
CASSSRSGAKNIQYF TGTGCCAGCAGCTCGAGGAGCGGAGCCAAAAACATTCAGTACTTC TRBJ2-4 TRBV7-2 few .
CASREDGVHQPQHF TGTGCCAGCAGAGAGGACGGGGTTCATCAGCCCCAGCATTTT TRBJ1-5 TRBV2 . .
CASSPQAGGHYEQYF TGTGCCAGCAGCCCCCAAGCGGGAGGTCACTACGAGCAGTACTTC TRBJ2-7 TRBV12-3/TRBV12-4 . TRBD2
CASSLDQAGAYNEQFF TGTGCCAGCAGCTTAGATCAGGCGGGAGCTTACAATGAGCAGTTCTTC TRBJ2-1 TRBV11-2 . TRBD2
CSALGGSNSPLHF TGCAGTGCCCTGGGGGGCTCTAATTCACCCCTCCACTTT TRBJ1-6 TRBV20-1 few .
CASRPGGGNSYEQYF TGTGCCAGCAGACCGGGGGGGGGAAACTCCTACGAGCAGTACTTC TRBJ2-7 TRBV12-3/TRBV12-4 few TRBD2
CASSYSILGSSYNSPLHF TGTGCCAGCAGTTACTCTATTTTGGGGAGCTCCTATAATTCACCCCTCCACTTT TRBJ1-6 TRBV6-5 . .